The 10 T cell receptor beta chains in this list originate from one sample, sequenced in a study of low-dose radiotherapy and immunotherapy resistance in tumors. Primers used for first-strand cDNA, a TRAV- and TRBV-specific set, covered both alpha and beta chains. TCRs were put through approximately 20 PCR cycles of amplification with Phusion. A constant-region primer and the V-primer adapter served as the primer pair. MiXCR, applied by TCRdb to the reads, yields one record per CDR3 protein. The sample lists thousands of distinct CDR3 sequences, roughly half occurring once. The receptor set was obtained from a human donor with advanced metastatic prostate, ovarian, gallbladder or colorectal cancer (not recorded which). This table probably holds off-target reads from a library built for another chain.

CDR3 in amino acids: CASNQRGASEKLFF. In DNA form, the CDR3 reads TGTGCCAGCAACCAAAGGGGGGCCAGTGAAAAACTGTTTTTT. V usage is TRBV28 and J usage is TRBJ1-4; possibly TRBD1 for D (6 bases). The CDR3 consists of 14 residues. Germline CDR1 is MDHEN and CDR2 is SYDVKM. Between the trimmed V and J ends, which lost 7 bases and 7 bases, there was a span of 16 bases. The variable domain in full, completed from reference TRBV28 and TRBJ1-4, reads DVKVTQSSRYLVKRTGEKVFLECVQDMDHENMFWYRQDPGLGLRLIYFSYDVKMKEKGDIPEGYSVSREKKERFSLILESASTNQTSMYLCASNQRGASEKLFFGSGTQLSVL.

This chain connects TRBV7-3 to TRBJ2-7; 11 nucleotides line up with TRBD2. Germline CDR1 and CDR2: SGHTA and FQGTGA. The CDR3 totals 16 residues. The trim removed 5 bases at V and 9 bases at J, leaving 15 bases unmatched. The CDR3 region is CASSAGGTSGGWGQYF. The CDR3 nucleotides are TGTGCCAGCAGCGCCGGCGGGACTAGCGGCGGCTGGGGGCAGTACTTC.

The chain is built from TRBV30 and TRBJ2-3; D remains ambiguous. Germline V gives CDR1 GTSNPN, CDR2 SVGIG (reference sequence). CDR3 length: 13 residues. V was clipped by 0 bases and J by 5 bases, with 9 bases between them. CDR3 bases: TGTGCCTGGAGTGTGGTACCCAGAGATACGCAGTATTTT. This sequence encodes CAWSVVPRDTQYF.

This chain connects TRBV2 to TRBJ2-1; TRBD2 agrees at 12 bases. Germline CDR1 reads SNHLY; CDR2 reads FYNNEI. V shed 9 bases, J shed 6 bases, and the junction held 9 bases outside the gene matches. The length of the CDR3 is 15 residues. The CDR3 DNA follows: TGTGCCAGTAGGGCCCTAGCGGGGGGGCGCAATGAGCAGTTCTTC. Its protein is CASRALAGGRNEQFF.

Relative to its sample, this clonotype is medium-sized (0.01 to 0.1%). CDR3 DNA sequence: TGCAGCGAGAGATCCTACAATGAGCAGTTCTTC. This gives the protein CSERSYNEQFF. This rearrangement joins TRBV29-1 to TRBJ2-1; D is unclear. Germline CDR1 and CDR2: SQVTM and ANQGSEA. Trimming pared 7 bases from V and 1 base from J, leaving 5 bases between. The CDR3 contains 11 residues.

The chain carries TRBV29-1 and TRBJ1-4, with unresolved D. Germline CDR1 SQVTM, CDR2 ANQGSEA. The CDR3 spans 11 residues. V was cut by 7 bases and J by 3 bases, with 6 bases left in between. CDR3 protein: CSARSNEKLFF. The CDR3 nucleotides read TGCAGCGCCCGTTCTAATGAAAAACTGTTTTTT.

The V gene is TRBV6-6, the J gene TRBJ2-1; 8 bases map to TRBD1. The J segment lost 6 bases and the V segment lost 4 bases, leaving 11 bases of the junction unmatched. Germline CDR1 reads MNHNY; CDR2 reads SVGAGI (reference sequence). This CDR3 has 16 residues. The CDR3 DNA reads as TGTGCCAGCAGTTTGCGGGGACAGGCTCTTTTCAATGAGCAGTTCTTC. This sequence encodes CASSLRGQALFNEQFF.

The chain recombines TRBV7-8 with TRBJ2-5; D unresolved. From germline, CDR1 is SGHVS and CDR2 FQNEAQ. The CDR3 runs to 14 residues. V was shortened by 2 bases and J by 2 bases, with 9 bases between the two germline ends. CDR3 in DNA: TGTGCCAGCAGCTTATACGGCAGACAAGAGACCCAGTACTTC. Encoded protein: CASSLYGRQETQYF.

The chain combines TRBV19 with TRBJ2-1; D uncertain. The CDR3 is 12 amino acids. Deletions cut 5 bases from V and 10 bases from J, with 12 bases between. The germline V gene encodes CDR1 LNHDA and CDR2 SQIVND (reference sequence). In nucleotides, the CDR3 is TGTGCCAGTAGTCCCCGACCCGGGGAGCAGTTCTTC. It specifies CASSPRPGEQFF.

The V gene is TRBV14, the J gene TRBJ2-1; 10 bases are shared with TRBD1. The CDR3 runs to 16 residues. V was pared by 4 bases and J by 3 bases, with 6 bases of the junction left unmatched. Germline V gene lookup returns CDR1 SGHDN and CDR2 FVKESK. Here the CDR3 DNA reads TGTGCCAGCAGCCGAACAGGGACAGGGGTCTACAATGAGCAGTTCTTC. Its translation: CASSRTGTGVYNEQFF.